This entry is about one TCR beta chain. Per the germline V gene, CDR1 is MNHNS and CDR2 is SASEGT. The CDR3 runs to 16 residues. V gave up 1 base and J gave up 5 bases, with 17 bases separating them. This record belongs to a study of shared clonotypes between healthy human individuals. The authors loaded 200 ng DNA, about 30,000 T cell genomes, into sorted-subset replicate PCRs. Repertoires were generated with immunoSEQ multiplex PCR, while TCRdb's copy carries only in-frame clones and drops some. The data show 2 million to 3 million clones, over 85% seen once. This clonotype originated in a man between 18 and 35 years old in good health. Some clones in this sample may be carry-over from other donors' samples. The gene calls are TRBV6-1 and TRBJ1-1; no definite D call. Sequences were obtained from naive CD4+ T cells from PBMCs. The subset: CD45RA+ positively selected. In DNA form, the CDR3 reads TGTGCCAGCAGTGAAGGTCATTGGGCCCCGGGTACTGAAGCTTTCTTT. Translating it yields CASSEGHWAPGTEAFF.